These 31 T cell receptor beta chains were all obtained from the same sample, sequenced in a study of technical replicates of blood from several donors. Here immunoSEQ multiplex PCR was the method, and the copy in TCRdb shows in-frame clones only, minus some. The data hold more than 75,000 clones, with under 95% observed a single time. What was sequenced was T cells isolated from PBMCs. These receptors all stem from a human donor in good health.

The DNA for the CDR3 is TGTGCCAGCAGGTTCTCACTAGCGGGAGGTATAACCGGGGAGCTGTTTTTT. Protein product: CASRFSLAGGITGELFF. The J gene is TRBJ2-2, the V gene TRBV5-6; 12 bases are a match to TRBD2. V lost 5 bases, J lost 5 bases, and 10 bases stayed unmatched. This CDR3 region has 17 residues. Looked up from germline, CDR1 is SGHDT and CDR2 is YYEEEE.

The chain has TRBV12-5 and TRBJ2-1; 8 bases map to TRBD1. Germline loops: CDR1 LGHNT, CDR2 FRNRAP. The CDR3 runs to 18 residues. With V trimmed by 0 bases and J by 2 bases, 9 bases remained unmatched. The DNA for the CDR3 is TGTGCTAGTGGTTTGGTACTGGGGGGACAGGAAACCTACAATGAGCAGTTCTTC. Amino acid sequence: CASGLVLGGQETYNEQFF. The full variable domain, with the rest looked up from reference TRBV12-5 and TRBJ2-1, is DARVTQTPRHKVTEMGQEVTMRCQPILGHNTVFWYRQTMMQGLELLAYFRNRAPLDDSGMPKDRFSAEMPDATLATLKIQPSEPRDSAVYFCASGLVLGGQETYNEQFFGPGTRLTVL.

V usage is TRBV6-5 and J usage is TRBJ2-7, with TRBD1 matching over 7 bases. V gave up 4 bases and J gave up 5 bases; unmatched junction bases: 11. The CDR3 has 15 residues. Per the germline V gene, CDR1 is MNHEY and CDR2 is SVGAGI. In DNA, the CDR3 is TGTGCCAGCAGTTCCAAGACAGGGTCAGGTGACGAGCAGTACTTC. Its translation: CASSSKTGSGDEQYF.

V gene TRBV28 combines with J gene TRBJ2-3, with TRBD1 identical over 7 bases. This CDR3 contains 16 residues. Germline V lookup: CDR1 MDHEN, CDR2 SYDVKM. V lost 5 bases, J lost 2 bases, and 10 bases stayed unmatched. The CDR3 DNA is TGTGCCAGCAGTCCTCTATCCGGGACAGTCACAGATACGCAGTATTTT. Translation gives CASSPLSGTVTDTQYF.

The rearrangement joins TRBV5-6 to TRBJ1-4, with 11 bases identical to TRBD1. The CDR3 is 15 amino acids. After removal of 6 bases from V and 8 bases from J, the junction contained 9 bases not matched to a gene. Germline values: CDR1 SGHDT, CDR2 YYEEEE. The CDR3 nucleotides are TGTGCCAGCAACCCTAGGACAGGGGGCTCGGAAAAACTGTTTTTT. Its translation: CASNPRTGGSEKLFF.

The chain joins TRBV6-1 to TRBJ2-1, with D maybe TRBD1 (7 bases). The length of the CDR3 is 16 residues. The V end was cut by 4 bases, the J end by 4 bases, with 17 bases between. Germline V lookup: CDR1 MNHNS, CDR2 SASEGT. CDR3 coding DNA: TGTGCCAGCAGTGTGGAGGGGGCCAGGGGATACAATGAGCAGTTCTTC. Protein product: CASSVEGARGYNEQFF.

This rearrangement joins TRBV5-4 to TRBJ2-5; weak D call: TRBD1 (5 bases). This CDR3 comprises 14 residues. Germline CDR1 reads SGHNT; CDR2 reads YYREEE (reference sequence). Trimming shortened V by 0 bases and J by 5 bases, and 11 bases separated the two germline ends. This CDR3 reads CASSLAKGAETQYF. CDR3 coding DNA: TGTGCCAGCAGCTTGGCGAAAGGGGCCGAGACCCAGTACTTC. The variable domain in full, with the rest retrieved from reference TRBV5-4 and TRBJ2-5, is ETGVTQSPTHLIKTRGQQVTLRCSSQSGHNTVSWYQQALGQGPQFIFQYYREEENGRGNFPPRFSGLQFPNYSSELNVNALELDDSALYLCASSLAKGAETQYFGPGTRLLVL.

V and J are TRBV5-6 and TRBJ2-3, with a tentative D call TRBD1 (6 bases). Germline V gene lookup returns CDR1 SGHDT and CDR2 YYEEEE. V lost 4 bases and J 2 bases, leaving 14 bases between the germline ends. CDR3 length equals 15 residues. The CDR3 DNA reads TGTGCCAGCAGCCACAGGGTGGGTTCCACAGATACGCAGTATTTT. Encoded protein: CASSHRVGSTDTQYF.

The chain uses TRBV7-9 and TRBJ2-5, with 7 bases lining up with TRBD2. The CDR3 extends over 14 amino acids. The germline CDR1 and CDR2 sequences are SEHNR and FQNEAQ (reference sequence). The V and J ends lost 5 bases and 5 bases, in that order; junction bases with no gene match: 8. CDR3: CASSLIWEGETQYF. The CDR3 nucleotides read TGTGCCAGCAGCCTCATCTGGGAGGGGGAGACCCAGTACTTC.

The sample holds one count of this clone. J is TRBJ2-1 and V is TRBV2; 8 bases align to TRBD1. Losses at the gene ends were 2 bases for V and 4 bases for J; bases not matched to a gene: 10. This CDR3 has 17 amino acids. Germline assignment: CDR1 SNHLY and CDR2 FYNNEI. Here the CDR3 DNA reads TGTGCCAGCAGTGAAATCCGTGACAGGGGTCAATACAATGAGCAGTTCTTC. It is translated as CASSEIRDRGQYNEQFF. Filled out from reference TRBV2 and TRBJ2-1, the complete variable domain reads EPEVTQTPSHQVTQMGQEVILRCVPISNHLYFYWYRQILGQKVEFLVSFYNNEISEKSEIFDDQFSVERPDGSNFTLKIRSTKLEDSAMYFCASSEIRDRGQYNEQFFGPGTRLTVL.

This clone was picked up one time. The chain links TRBV15 to TRBJ2-1; D gene ambiguous. The CDR3 length is 14 residues. CDR1 and CDR2 from the germline V gene are LNHNV and YYDKDF (reference sequence). V was clipped by 0 bases and J by 16 bases, with 19 bases between them. CDR3: CATSRDFDSSSQFF. Here the CDR3 DNA reads TGTGCCACCAGCAGAGATTTCGATAGCAGTAGCCAATTCTTC.

The V gene is TRBV21-1, the J gene TRBJ1-5; TRBD1 is taken as the D call from the table, unchecked against the DNA. TRBV21-1 constitutes a pseudogene. This CDR3 has 19 amino acids. CDR3 amino acids: CASSAPRRGHLAPNQPQHF. In DNA form, the CDR3 reads TGTGCCAGCAGCGCCCCACGGAGGGGGCATTTAGCACCGAATCAGCCCCAGCATTTT.

The chain employs TRBV7-2 and TRBJ1-4; a possible D gene is TRBD1 (5 bases). Germline V CDR1 and CDR2: SGHTA, FQGNSA. CDR3 length: 15 amino acids. V lost 6 bases, J lost 4 bases, and 15 bases lay in between. In DNA form, the CDR3 reads TGTGCCAGCAGTTCCACCGGACACCTTAATGAAAAACTGTTTTTT. Translating gives CASSSTGHLNEKLFF. The full variable domain, its missing parts supplied by reference TRBV7-2 and TRBJ1-4, is GAGVSQSPSNKVTEKGKDVELRCDPISGHTALYWYRQSLGQGLEFLIYFQGNSAPDKSGLPSDRFSAERTGGSVSTLTIQRTQQEDSAVYLCASSSTGHLNEKLFFGSGTQLSVL.

This chain connects TRBV5-1 to TRBJ2-5, with 12 bases aligning to TRBD2. CDR1 SGHRS and CDR2 YFSETQ come from the germline V gene. V shed 0 bases, J shed 5 bases, and the junction held 2 bases outside the gene matches. The CDR3 extends over 15 amino acids. CDR3 protein: CASSLGLAGAETQYF. CDR3 sequence (DNA): TGCGCCAGCAGCTTGGGACTAGCGGGAGCGGAGACCCAGTACTTC.

CDR3 loop: CASSPAGGPYNEQFF. The DNA for the CDR3 is TGTGCCAGCAGCCCCGCGGGAGGGCCGTACAATGAGCAGTTCTTC. The rearrangement joins TRBV7-9 to TRBJ2-1, with TRBD2 identical over 9 bases. The CDR3 is made up of 15 amino acids. From germline, CDR1 is SEHNR and CDR2 FQNEAQ (reference sequence). V shed 5 bases and J 4 bases; nucleotides not matched to a gene: 6.

V usage is TRBV4-1 and J usage is TRBJ1-6, with 8 bases aligning to TRBD1. Germline lookup yields CDR1 MGHRA and CDR2 YSYEKL. The CDR3 is 16 amino acids. Unmatched junction bases numbered 10, after V lost 2 bases and J lost 10 bases. DNA of the CDR3: TGCGCCAGCAGCCAACCGGGACAGGTCAGAGAGTCACCCCTCCACTTT. This codes for CASSQPGQVRESPLHF.

V and J are TRBV5-1 and TRBJ1-4; D is perhaps TRBD1 (6 bases). The CDR3 extends over 14 amino acids. The V and J ends lost 3 bases and 6 bases respectively, with 12 bases between them. Germline CDR1 is SGHRS and CDR2 is YFSETQ. The CDR3 loop reads CASSYGQRDEKLFF. CDR3 coding DNA: TGCGCCAGCAGCTACGGACAGAGGGATGAAAAACTGTTTTTT.

This clone was recorded once. This sequence joins TRBV4-1 and TRBJ2-7; weak D call: TRBD1 (5 bases). Trimming shortened V by 1 base and J by 3 bases, and 10 bases separated the two germline ends. Germline V gives CDR1 MGHRA, CDR2 YSYEKL. The length of the CDR3 is 14 residues. Here the CDR3 DNA reads TGCGCCAGCAGCCAAGCTAAAGGGGACTACGAGCAGTACTTC. This translates into CASSQAKGDYEQYF.

The chain joins TRBV10-3 to TRBJ2-7, with TRBD1 matching 9 bases. CDR1 is ENHRY and CDR2 is SYGVKD in the germline V gene. The V segment lost 10 bases and the J segment 5 bases; nucleotides outside the gene matches: 15. CDR3 length: 15 amino acids. The CDR3 coding sequence is TGTGCCACCCAGCCTTACCGGGACAGGGAGAACGAGCAGTACTTC. Translation: CATQPYRDRENEQYF.

This clone is a singleton in its sample. The chain combines TRBV7-9 with TRBJ2-3; 7 bases agree with TRBD2. V lost 2 bases and J lost 10; bases outside the gene matches: 21. CDR1 and CDR2 from the germline V gene are SEHNR and FQNEAQ (reference sequence). This CDR3 is built from 18 residues. The CDR3 DNA reads as TGTGCCAGCAGCTTACCCCTCCGCGTAGATAGGACGGCGGGGGCGCAGTATTTT. It yields the protein CASSLPLRVDRTAGAQYF.

In this sample, this clone turned up once. The rearrangement joins TRBV18 to TRBJ1-1, with 7 bases aligning to TRBD1. CDR3 length: 18 amino acids. From germline, CDR1 is KGHSH and CDR2 LQKENI. The junction had 16 bases not matched to a gene; V was cut back by 6 bases and J by 0 bases. The CDR3 loop reads CASSRDSLTLPMNTEAFF. CDR3 coding DNA: TGTGCCAGCTCCCGGGACAGTCTTACTTTACCCATGAACACTGAAGCTTTCTTT. The variable domain in full, completed from reference TRBV18 and TRBJ1-1, reads NAGVMQNPRHLVRRRGQEARLRCSPMKGHSHVYWYRQLPEEGLKFMVYLQKENIIDESGMPKERFSAEFPKEGPSILRIQQVVRGDSAAYFCASSRDSLTLPMNTEAFFGQGTRLTVV.

This chain joins TRBV19 and TRBJ1-5; maybe TRBD1 (5 bases). The length of the CDR3 is 14 residues. V was cut by 4 bases and J by 6 bases, with 13 bases left in between. CDR1 is LNHDA and CDR2 is SQIVND in the germline V gene (reference sequence). The CDR3 reads CASSTGGSGQPQHF. In DNA form, the CDR3 reads TGTGCCAGTAGTACGGGGGGGTCCGGTCAGCCCCAGCATTTT.

The genes are TRBV4-1 and TRBJ2-5, with 8 nucleotides matching TRBD1. This CDR3 contains 15 residues. Germline values: CDR1 MGHRA, CDR2 YSYEKL. Unmatched junction bases numbered 1, after V lost 0 bases and J lost 1 base. In DNA form, the CDR3 reads TGCGCCAGCAGCCAAGAGGACAGGGTCCAAGAGACCCAGTACTTC. Protein: CASSQEDRVQETQYF.

This clone was observed a handful of times. The rearrangement uses TRBV18 and TRBJ1-1; D unresolved. Trimming took off 4 bases at V and 3 bases at J, with 9 bases between the two ends. The CDR3 extends over 13 amino acids. The germline V gene has CDR1 KGHSH and CDR2 LQKENI. As DNA, the CDR3 is TGTGCCAGCTCACAAAGGGAGGACACTGAAGCTTTCTTT. It specifies CASSQREDTEAFF.

The V gene is TRBV15, the J gene TRBJ2-5; 7 bases are shared with TRBD2. This CDR3 is 16 amino acids long. Germline CDR1 and CDR2: LNHNV and YYDKDF (reference sequence). The J segment lost 4 bases and the V segment lost 5 bases, leaving 13 bases of the junction unmatched. CDR3 DNA sequence: TGTGCCACCAGCCTACTCCTTGGTGGGGGGGGAGAGACCCAGTACTTC. Protein sequence: CATSLLLGGGGETQYF.

This clone was seen just once. Compared with germline, one end of the junction differs, possibly owing to a read error. The rearrangement uses TRBV7-7 and TRBJ2-5, with 7 nucleotides matching TRBD2. There are 15 residues in the CDR3. CDR1 and CDR2 from the germline V gene are SSHAT and FNYEAQ (reference sequence). CDR3 bases: TGTGCTAGCAGCTCAGAGCGGGGTCCTCGGGAGACCCAGTACTTC. This codes for CASSSERGPRETQYF.

This clone came up once. The chain recombines TRBV25-1 with TRBJ2-5, with 11 bases lining up with TRBD1. Losses at the gene ends were 3 bases for V and 4 bases for J; bases not matched to a gene: 7. Germline CDR1 MGHDK, CDR2 SYGVNS. The CDR3 consists of 16 residues. The CDR3 sequence: CASSDRTGGLGETQYF. The CDR3 bases are TGTGCCAGCAGTGATCGGACAGGGGGCCTAGGAGAGACCCAGTACTTC. The full variable domain, completed using reference TRBV25-1 and TRBJ2-5, is EADIYQTPRYLVIGTGKKITLECSQTMGHDKMYWYQQDPGMELHLIHYSYGVNSTEKGDLSSESTVSRIRTEHFPLTLESARPSHTSQYLCASSDRTGGLGETQYFGPGTRLLVL.

This clone was counted only a few times. V and J are TRBV19 and TRBJ1-1, with a tentative D call TRBD1 (5 bases). Trimming removed 3 bases from V and 0 bases from J, with 11 bases in between. Germline V lookup: CDR1 LNHDA, CDR2 SQIVND (reference sequence). The CDR3 covers 15 residues. CDR3 in DNA: TGTGCCAGTAGTATGGAAGCAGGGCTGAACACTGAAGCTTTCTTT. Protein sequence: CASSMEAGLNTEAFF.

The sample holds one count of this clone. CDR3 DNA sequence: TGTGCCAGCAGCGTAGCCGGGACAGGGGGCGCAAATACGCAGTATTTT. Translating it yields CASSVAGTGGANTQYF. The chain has TRBV9 and TRBJ2-3; 12 bases line up with TRBD1. The V gene end was trimmed by 0 bases and the J gene end by 7 bases; junction bases not matched to a gene: 6. Germline values: CDR1 SGDLS, CDR2 YYNGEE. The CDR3 has 16 residues.

The gene calls are TRBV19 and TRBJ1-5, with 7 bases lining up with TRBD1. The V segment lost 2 bases and the J segment 3 bases; nucleotides outside the gene matches: 13. The germline CDR1 and CDR2 sequences are LNHDA and SQIVND (reference sequence). This CDR3 is 18 amino acids long. The CDR3 loop is CASSITPGQYVDNQPQHF. In nucleotides, the CDR3 is TGTGCCAGTAGTATAACACCGGGACAGTATGTTGACAATCAGCCCCAGCATTTT.

V is TRBV5-1 and J is TRBJ2-7, with D possibly matching TRBD1 (6 bases). Germline V lookup: CDR1 SGHRS, CDR2 YFSETQ. Trimming left V 4 bases short and J 0 bases short, with 11 bases between. The CDR3 totals 14 residues. The CDR3 here is CASSPRDNSYEQYF. The CDR3 coding sequence is TGCGCCAGCAGCCCCCGGGACAACTCCTACGAGCAGTACTTC. The complete variable domain, with remaining parts taken from reference TRBV5-1 and TRBJ2-7, reads KAGVTQTPRYLIKTRGQQVTLSCSPISGHRSVSWYQQTPGQGLQFLFEYFSETQRNKGNFPGRFSGRQFSNSRSEMNVSTLELGDSALYLCASSPRDNSYEQYFGPGTRLTVT.